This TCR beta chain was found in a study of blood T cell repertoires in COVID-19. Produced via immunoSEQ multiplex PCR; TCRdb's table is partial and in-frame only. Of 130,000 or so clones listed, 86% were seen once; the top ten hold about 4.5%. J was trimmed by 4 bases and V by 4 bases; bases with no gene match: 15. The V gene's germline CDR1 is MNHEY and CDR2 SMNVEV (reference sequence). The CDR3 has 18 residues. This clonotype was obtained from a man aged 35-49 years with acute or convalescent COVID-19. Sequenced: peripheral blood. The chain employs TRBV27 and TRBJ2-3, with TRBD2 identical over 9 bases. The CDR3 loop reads CASSSPLIAGVVSDTQYF. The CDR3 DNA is TGTGCCAGCAGTTCCCCCTTGATAGCGGGAGTAGTTTCAGATACGCAGTATTTT.